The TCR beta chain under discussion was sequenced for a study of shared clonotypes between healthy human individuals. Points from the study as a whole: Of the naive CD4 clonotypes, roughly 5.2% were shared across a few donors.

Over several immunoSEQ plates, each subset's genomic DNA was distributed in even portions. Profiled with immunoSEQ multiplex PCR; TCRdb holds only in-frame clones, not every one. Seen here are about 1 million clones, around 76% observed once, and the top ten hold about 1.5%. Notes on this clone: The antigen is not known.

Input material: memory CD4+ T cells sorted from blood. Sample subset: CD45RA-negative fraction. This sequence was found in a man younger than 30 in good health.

DNA for the CDR3: TGTGCCAGTAGGAGGACAGGGAGGTCCGGCAACACAGATACGCAGTATTTT. It specifies CASRRTGRSGNTDTQYF. This chain joins TRBV19 and TRBJ2-3; TRBD1 agrees at 8 bases. The germline V gene encodes CDR1 LNHDA and CDR2 SQIVND (reference sequence). Losses at the gene ends were 6 bases for V and 2 bases for J; bases not matched to a gene: 13. This CDR3 has 17 residues.